This TCR beta chain was found in a study of OX40 agonist ivuxolimab in advanced cancers. Assay: immunoSEQ multiplex PCR; the TCRdb copy retains only in-frame clones and omits some. The table lists some 86,000 clones, roughly 89% of them singletons. Trimming took 2 bases from V and 8 from J, leaving 12 bases between them. From germline, CDR1 is WNHNN and CDR2 SYGVQD (reference sequence). This CDR3 spans 14 amino acids. Judged by abundance, this clone is medium-sized. Sequencing used CD4+ or CD8+ T cells sorted from blood, obtained in a trial of the OX40 agonist ivuxolimab. The chain uses TRBV10-1 and TRBJ2-2; D unresolved. The receptor's source is an adult with an advanced solid tumor such as melanoma, head and neck, liver or kidney cancer. The CDR3 DNA is TGCGCCAGCAGTGAGAGTAATTATGGTGGGGAGCTGTTTTTT. Translation gives CASSESNYGGELFF.